This is a list of T cell receptor beta chains from one sample in a study of T cells after yellow fever vaccination. TCRdb reanalysed the 5' RACE reads using MiXCR and keeps one entry per CDR3 protein. The sample yields 300,000 to 400,000 distinct CDR3 sequences, 12% seen once. The source was CD4+ T cells sorted from PBMCs, collected 15 days after the yellow fever booster vaccination. The receptors were sampled from a man aged 18 to 35 who received the YFV17D yellow fever vaccine. The CDR3 runs from the conserved cysteine through the conserved F or W. A D gene is named only where the DNA matches it firmly. Clone size, where shown, is once, few, many, or a class for clones that have expanded.

CDR3 DNA: TGTGCCAGCGGTCACACGGGGGCCCTACGACTTTACGAGCAGTACTTC
CDR3 protein: CASGHTGALRLYEQYF
clone size: few
V gene: TRBV6-5
D gene: -
J gene: TRBJ2-7

CDR3 DNA: TGCAGTGCTAACGACGGGATGCGGGGGGGGCAAGAGACCCAGTACTTC
CDR3 protein: CSANDGMRGGQETQYF
clone size: few
V gene: TRBV20-1
D gene: TRBD2
J gene: TRBJ2-5

CDR3 DNA: TGTGCCAGCAGCGACCTGGCGATTACCAGCTCCCGTCGGGAGACCCAGTACTTC
CDR3 protein: CASSDLAITSSRRETQYF
clone size: -
V gene: TRBV11-2
D gene: -
J gene: TRBJ2-5

CDR3 DNA: TGCGCCAGCAGAATCCCCCTGACTAGCGAGGGAGAGACCCAGTACTTC
CDR3 protein: CASRIPLTSEGETQYF
clone size: -
V gene: TRBV5-1
D gene: TRBD2
J gene: TRBJ2-5

CDR3 DNA: TGTGCCAGCAGGCCAGACAGGGCAGGCCACACTGAAGCTTTCTTT
CDR3 protein: CASRPDRAGHTEAFF
clone size: -
V gene: TRBV12-3/TRBV12-4
D gene: TRBD1
J gene: TRBJ1-1

CDR3 DNA: TGTGCCAGCAGTCCCGACGGACAGCCCCAGCATTTT
CDR3 protein: CASSPDGQPQHF
clone size: few
V gene: TRBV7-9
D gene: -
J gene: TRBJ1-5

CDR3 DNA: TGCGCCAGCAGCTTGGATCTTTACGAGCAGTACTTC
CDR3 protein: CASSLDLYEQYF
clone size: many
V gene: TRBV5-1
D gene: -
J gene: TRBJ2-7

CDR3 DNA: TGTGCCAGCAGCCGACCTTACAATGAGCAGTTCTTC
CDR3 protein: CASSRPYNEQFF
clone size: -
V gene: TRBV7-6
D gene: -
J gene: TRBJ2-1

CDR3 DNA: TGTGCCAGCAGCATAGGAGGACTAGCGGGTTCCTACGAGCAGTACTTC
CDR3 protein: CASSIGGLAGSYEQYF
clone size: -
V gene: TRBV5-4
D gene: TRBD2
J gene: TRBJ2-7

CDR3 DNA: TGTGCCAGCTCCCTCCGGGACTACACAGATACGCAGTATTTT
CDR3 protein: CASSLRDYTDTQYF
clone size: few
V gene: TRBV18
D gene: TRBD2
J gene: TRBJ2-3

CDR3 DNA: TGTGCCAGCACCGCAGGGCCGGGCATGAACACTGAAGCTTTCTTT
CDR3 protein: CASTAGPGMNTEAFF
clone size: few
V gene: TRBV12-3/TRBV12-4
D gene: -
J gene: TRBJ1-1

CDR3 DNA: TGTGCCAGCAGTCGCCAGTCCGGGGGGAACACTGAAGCTTTCTTT
CDR3 protein: CASSRQSGGNTEAFF
clone size: few
V gene: TRBV6-5
D gene: -
J gene: TRBJ1-1

CDR3 DNA: TGCAGCGTATCATCGGGCAGCCTTCAGTCCCAGCATTTT
CDR3 protein: CSVSSGSLQSQHF
clone size: few
V gene: TRBV29-1
D gene: -
J gene: TRBJ1-5

CDR3 DNA: TGTGCCAGCAGTGCTAGGACAGGGGGCGCGGCTAACTATGGCTACACCTTC
CDR3 protein: CASSARTGGAANYGYTF
clone size: -
V gene: TRBV6-5
D gene: TRBD1
J gene: TRBJ1-2

CDR3 DNA: TGTGCCAGCAGTTACGGGGGTTCGGCTGGCTACACCTTC
CDR3 protein: CASSYGGSAGYTF
clone size: few
V gene: TRBV6-5
D gene: -
J gene: TRBJ1-2

CDR3 DNA: TGTGCCACCAGCAGGGCGGGACAGGGATACAACGTCCTGACTTTC
CDR3 protein: CATSRAGQGYNVLTF
clone size: few
V gene: TRBV15
D gene: TRBD1
J gene: TRBJ2-6

CDR3 DNA: TGTGCCAGCACGGCGTCGGGGAGTGAAAAACTGTTTTTT
CDR3 protein: CASTASGSEKLFF
clone size: few
V gene: TRBV6-5
D gene: -
J gene: TRBJ1-4

CDR3 DNA: TGTGCCAGCAGCTTATCGACGGAGACCCAGTACTTC
CDR3 protein: CASSLSTETQYF
clone size: -
V gene: TRBV7-9
D gene: -
J gene: TRBJ2-5

CDR3 DNA: TGTGCCACCAGTGATTCCCAAAGCGGGGGAAGCCGCACAGATACGCAGTATTTT
CDR3 protein: CATSDSQSGGSRTDTQYF
clone size: few
V gene: TRBV24-1
D gene: TRBD2
J gene: TRBJ2-3

CDR3 DNA: TGTGCCAGCAGGGATAGCTATGGCTACACCTTC
CDR3 protein: CASRDSYGYTF
clone size: -
V gene: TRBV12-3/TRBV12-4
D gene: -
J gene: TRBJ1-2

CDR3 DNA: TGCGCCAGCAGCTTAGGAGGGGCCACAGATACGCAGTATTTT
CDR3 protein: CASSLGGATDTQYF
clone size: many
V gene: TRBV7-9
D gene: -
J gene: TRBJ2-3

CDR3 DNA: TGTGCCAGCAGCTTCTCCGGGACAGGGGGGTACGAGCAGTACTTC
CDR3 protein: CASSFSGTGGYEQYF
clone size: -
V gene: TRBV7-2
D gene: TRBD1
J gene: TRBJ2-7

CDR3 DNA: TGTGCCAGCAGCCAAGAGCCGACAGGGGGGAGCAATCAGCCCCAGCATTTT
CDR3 protein: CASSQEPTGGSNQPQHF
clone size: -
V gene: TRBV4-2
D gene: TRBD1
J gene: TRBJ1-5

CDR3 DNA: TGTGCCAGCAGCTTCGCAGCGGGGGGTTCCTACGAGCAGTACTTC
CDR3 protein: CASSFAAGGSYEQYF
clone size: many
V gene: TRBV7-2
D gene: TRBD2
J gene: TRBJ2-7

CDR3 DNA: TGCGCCAGCAGCTTGGCCGTTCAGACATTAGGATTCTTC
CDR3 protein: CASSLAVQTLGFF
clone size: -
V gene: TRBV5-1
D gene: -
J gene: TRBJ2-1

CDR3 DNA: TGTGCCAGCAGTTTGTACAGGGAGGACGGGGAGCTGTTTTTT
CDR3 protein: CASSLYREDGELFF
clone size: many
V gene: TRBV12-3/TRBV12-4
D gene: -
J gene: TRBJ2-2

CDR3 DNA: TGTGCCAGCAGCCACCGGGTCGAATCCCTCACAGATACGCAGTATTTT
CDR3 protein: CASSHRVESLTDTQYF
clone size: few
V gene: TRBV12-3/TRBV12-4
D gene: -
J gene: TRBJ2-3

CDR3 DNA: TGCGCCAGCATAATAGGGGACAATCAGCCCCAGCATTTT
CDR3 protein: CASIIGDNQPQHF
clone size: few
V gene: TRBV23-1
D gene: -
J gene: TRBJ1-5

CDR3 DNA: TGCGCCAGCAGCCAAGATCGACAGGCGGAAGAAAAACTGTTTTTT
CDR3 protein: CASSQDRQAEEKLFF
clone size: many
V gene: TRBV4-3
D gene: -
J gene: TRBJ1-4

CDR3 DNA: TGCAGTGCTAGAGCTGGGCGGAACTATGGCTACACCTTC
CDR3 protein: CSARAGRNYGYTF
clone size: few
V gene: TRBV20-1
D gene: -
J gene: TRBJ1-2

CDR3 DNA: TGTGCCAGCAGTTACGCAGGCGGCGGCACAGATACGCAGTATTTT
CDR3 protein: CASSYAGGGTDTQYF
clone size: -
V gene: TRBV6-5
D gene: -
J gene: TRBJ2-3

CDR3 DNA: TGCGCCAGCAGCTTACTGGACTCTAGCACAGATACGCAGTATTTT
CDR3 protein: CASSLLDSSTDTQYF
clone size: -
V gene: TRBV5-1
D gene: -
J gene: TRBJ2-3

CDR3 DNA: TGTGCCAGCAGTGGACAGGGGAATGAGCAGTTCTTC
CDR3 protein: CASSGQGNEQFF
clone size: few
V gene: TRBV6-5
D gene: TRBD1
J gene: TRBJ2-1

CDR3 DNA: TGCAGTGCTCGGCATGCGGGGGCCATTGGGGACAATGAGCAGTTCTTC
CDR3 protein: CSARHAGAIGDNEQFF
clone size: -
V gene: TRBV20-1
D gene: -
J gene: TRBJ2-1

CDR3 DNA: TGTGCCAGCAGCGTCTCGCAGGATCGGTACAATGAGCAGTTCTTC
CDR3 protein: CASSVSQDRYNEQFF
clone size: few
V gene: TRBV9
D gene: -
J gene: TRBJ2-1

CDR3 DNA: TGCAGCGTTGAAAAGGGACCAAGTCCGGATACGCAGTATTTT
CDR3 protein: CSVEKGPSPDTQYF
clone size: few
V gene: TRBV29-1
D gene: -
J gene: TRBJ2-3

CDR3 DNA: TGCGCCAGCAGTGAGTCGACCCCAGATACGCAGTATTTT
CDR3 protein: CASSESTPDTQYF
clone size: few
V gene: TRBV10-1
D gene: -
J gene: TRBJ2-3

CDR3 DNA: TGTGCCAGCAGTTACCTGGAGGAGTACTTCTCTGGAAACACCATATATTTT
CDR3 protein: CASSYLEEYFSGNTIYF
clone size: many
V gene: TRBV6-5
D gene: -
J gene: TRBJ1-3

CDR3 DNA: TGTGCCAGCAGCTTACAGGGCAGCATGAACACTGAAGCTTTCTTT
CDR3 protein: CASSLQGSMNTEAFF
clone size: many
V gene: TRBV7-3
D gene: -
J gene: TRBJ1-1

CDR3 DNA: TGTGCTAGTGGTTGGGGACACCTGGCCTCTGGGGCCAACGTCCTGACTTTC
CDR3 protein: CASGWGHLASGANVLTF
clone size: few
V gene: TRBV12-5
D gene: -
J gene: TRBJ2-6

CDR3 DNA: TGCGCCAGCACCCGCGGGGTGGCGGGAGATACGCAGTATTTT
CDR3 protein: CASTRGVAGDTQYF
clone size: -
V gene: TRBV5-1
D gene: -
J gene: TRBJ2-3

CDR3 DNA: TGCGCCAGCAGCTTATTCGACGCCGCAGATACGCAGTATTTT
CDR3 protein: CASSLFDAADTQYF
clone size: many
V gene: TRBV5-1
D gene: -
J gene: TRBJ2-3

CDR3 DNA: TGTGCCAGCAGTGAAGACTCAGAGGTGCGCACTGAAGCTTTCTTT
CDR3 protein: CASSEDSEVRTEAFF
clone size: few
V gene: TRBV25-1
D gene: -
J gene: TRBJ1-1

CDR3 DNA: TGCGCCAGCAGCGTTCCAGGGGGGCGCACCGGGGAGCTGTTTTTT
CDR3 protein: CASSVPGGRTGELFF
clone size: few
V gene: TRBV10-2
D gene: -
J gene: TRBJ2-2

CDR3 DNA: TGCAGTGCCCGACCAGGGGCGAATGAGCAGTTCTTC
CDR3 protein: CSARPGANEQFF
clone size: -
V gene: TRBV20-1
D gene: -
J gene: TRBJ2-1

CDR3 DNA: TGCGCCAGCAGCCAAGATTTGGGCTACGAGCAGTACTTC
CDR3 protein: CASSQDLGYEQYF
clone size: -
V gene: TRBV4-3
D gene: -
J gene: TRBJ2-7

CDR3 DNA: TGTGCCAGCAGCTTGGATTTCTATGAGCAGTTCTTC
CDR3 protein: CASSLDFYEQFF
clone size: -
V gene: TRBV5-4
D gene: -
J gene: TRBJ2-1

CDR3 DNA: TGTGCCAGCAGCGGGGGGAAAGTGGCAGATACGCAGTATTTT
CDR3 protein: CASSGGKVADTQYF
clone size: few
V gene: TRBV9
D gene: -
J gene: TRBJ2-3

CDR3 DNA: TGTGCCAGCAGGCCGGACGGAGCTAATTCACCCCTCCACTTT
CDR3 protein: CASRPDGANSPLHF
clone size: many
V gene: TRBV6-5
D gene: -
J gene: TRBJ1-6

CDR3 DNA: TGCGCCAGCAGCTTGGCCGGACAGGGGACAAACATTCAGTACTTC
CDR3 protein: CASSLAGQGTNIQYF
clone size: few
V gene: TRBV5-1
D gene: TRBD1
J gene: TRBJ2-4

CDR3 DNA: TGTGCTAGCAGCTTTTTAATTCTTACGGACTCACAACAGTTCTTC
CDR3 protein: CASSFLILTDSQQFF
clone size: -
V gene: TRBV7-7
D gene: -
J gene: TRBJ2-1

CDR3 DNA: TGTGCCAGCAGCTATAAAATGAGCTCCTACAATGAGCAGTTCTTC
CDR3 protein: CASSYKMSSYNEQFF
clone size: -
V gene: TRBV5-4
D gene: -
J gene: TRBJ2-1

CDR3 DNA: TGTGCCACCAGCAGAGCCCGGGATGGGAATTCACCCCTCCACTTT
CDR3 protein: CATSRARDGNSPLHF
clone size: -
V gene: TRBV15
D gene: -
J gene: TRBJ1-6

CDR3 DNA: TGCAGTGCTAGTGAGAGGAACACTGAAGCTTTCTTT
CDR3 protein: CSASERNTEAFF
clone size: few
V gene: TRBV20-1
D gene: -
J gene: TRBJ1-1

CDR3 DNA: TGTGCCAGCAGTGACCCGCCCGGGGGAGACACTGAAGCTTTCTTT
CDR3 protein: CASSDPPGGDTEAFF
clone size: few
V gene: TRBV6-4
D gene: -
J gene: TRBJ1-1

CDR3 DNA: TGTGCCAGCAGCCAGGGATACGATGGCTACACCTTC
CDR3 protein: CASSQGYDGYTF
clone size: many
V gene: TRBV7-2
D gene: -
J gene: TRBJ1-2

CDR3 DNA: TGCAGCGTCGGGGACAGGGGAAACATTCAGTACTTC
CDR3 protein: CSVGDRGNIQYF
clone size: few
V gene: TRBV29-1
D gene: TRBD1
J gene: TRBJ2-4